This T cell receptor beta chain was captured by sequencing in a study of blood T cell repertoires in COVID-19. Background on the study: COVID-19 samples from acute and convalescent phases originated in the United States, Italy and Spain. Sample material is recorded as cDNA or gDNA derived from T cells, B-cell-depleted T cells, or PBMCs.

Original methodology: For nucleated cells, counts were estimated from reference gene primer amplification. Some clones are missing from TCRdb's copy, which holds only in-frame ones; the method was immunoSEQ multiplex PCR. D and trimming were read from the DNA, whereas the V and J calls and clone size are those reported in that table. The sample yields roughly 28,000 clones, roughly 89% seen once. The V gene's germline CDR1 is MNHEY and CDR2 SVGAGI. Trimming took 6 bases from V and 5 from J, leaving 19 bases between them. This CDR3 has 15 amino acids. This sequence was found in a human donor in a cohort sampled during active COVID-19. This chain joins TRBV6-5 and TRBJ1-1, with a tentative D call TRBD1 (5 bases). Source material: peripheral blood. As DNA, the CDR3 is TGTGCCAGCAGCCCCCTTTTGGGGGGGGGTACTGAAGCTTTCTTT. This gives the protein CASSPLLGGGTEAFF.